The T cell receptor beta chain described here comes from a study of shared clonotypes between healthy human individuals. Notes on the study in general: Roughly 5% of naive CD4 clonotypes were shared across several donors.

Notes on this clone: Its antigen is not known.

The test was conducted at deep level. Method: immunoSEQ multiplex PCR; TCRdb's copy keeps in-frame clones and lacks some. Among around 2.5 million clones listed, approximately 94% were seen once. The germline CDR1 and CDR2 sequences are SGHNT and YENEEA. Trimming removed 4 bases at V and 0 bases at J, with 10 bases between. There are 14 residues in the CDR3. The chain is built from TRBV11-3 and TRBJ2-7, with D perhaps TRBD1 (6 bases). The sample was naive CD4+ T cells from PBMCs. The subset is: CD45RA+ positively selected. The receptor comes from a young man in good health. Some clones in this sample may be carry-over from other donors' samples. The CDR3 nucleotides are TGTGCCAGCAGCTCCTCACAGGGCTCCTACGAGCAGTACTTC. Translated: CASSSSQGSYEQYF.